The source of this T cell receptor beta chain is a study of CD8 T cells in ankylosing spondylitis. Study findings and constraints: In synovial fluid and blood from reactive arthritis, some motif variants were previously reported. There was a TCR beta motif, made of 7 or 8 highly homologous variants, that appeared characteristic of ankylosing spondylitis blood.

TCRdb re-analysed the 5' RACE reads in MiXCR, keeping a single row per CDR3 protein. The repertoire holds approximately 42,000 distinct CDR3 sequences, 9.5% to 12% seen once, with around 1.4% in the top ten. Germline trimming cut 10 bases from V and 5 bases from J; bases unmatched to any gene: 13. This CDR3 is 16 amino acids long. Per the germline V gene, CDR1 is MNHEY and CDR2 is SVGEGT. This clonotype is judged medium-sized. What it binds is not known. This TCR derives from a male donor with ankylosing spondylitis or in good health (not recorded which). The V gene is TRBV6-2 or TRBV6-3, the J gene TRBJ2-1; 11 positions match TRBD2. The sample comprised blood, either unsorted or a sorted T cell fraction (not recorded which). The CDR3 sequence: CATRDGKLAGDNEQFF. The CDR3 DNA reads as TGTGCCACCCGCGATGGAAAACTAGCGGGGGACAATGAGCAGTTCTTC.